Described below is a single TCR beta chain sequence and its context. The germline V gene has CDR1 MGHDK and CDR2 SYGVNS. This CDR3 region has 15 residues. After removal of 4 bases from V and 7 bases from J, the junction contained 8 bases not matched to a gene. Using immunoSEQ multiplex PCR, the repertoire was profiled, and TCRdb retains in-frame clones only, with some absent. Among about 200,000 clones listed, approximately 86% were seen once. This record belongs to a study of blood T cell repertoires in COVID-19. Study information: T cells, B-cell-depleted T cells, or PBMCs provided the cDNA or gDNA that served as material.

The sequenced sample was PBMCs or T cells enriched from blood (not recorded which). This TCR came from a woman between 25 and 40 years old who had recovered from COVID-19. The V call is TRBV25-1, the J call TRBJ1-5, with 9 positions matching TRBD1. DNA of the CDR3: TGTGCCAGCAGTGCCGGGGACAGGGAGGTACAGCCCCAGCATTTT. Its translation: CASSAGDREVQPQHF.